A selection of T cell receptor beta chains follows, all from one sample in a study of T cell repertoires in cytomegalovirus infection. The antigens for these receptors are not known. Each CDR3 protein gets one entry after TCRdb re-called the reads with MiXCR. The sample yields a few hundred thousand distinct CDR3 sequences, about 39% seen once. The starting material was cultured PBMCs, obtained from culture after CMV antigen stimulation. The origin of the receptors is a human donor in good health (CMV status not recorded). Some clones in this sample may be carry-over from other donors' samples. Each CDR3 is given with its conserved first and last residue.

length: 15; V: TRBV5-1; CDR3: CASSLAGQGNSEQFF
length: 14; V: TRBV7-2; CDR3: CASRSMQASGEAFF
length: 16; V: TRBV5-6; CDR3: CASRLSLRGRGDEQYF
length: 14; V: TRBV7-2; CDR3: CASSLTRGDTEAFF
length: 14; V: TRBV7-8; CDR3: CASSFSDAGYEQYF
length: 13; V: TRBV7-2; CDR3: CASSSRNQNIQYF
length: 15; V: TRBV7-9; CDR3: CASSLVGHNNQPQHF
length: 13; V: TRBV28; CDR3: CASSFHNSAEAFF
length: 15; V: TRBV4-1; CDR3: CASGPGNRYQETQYF
length: 12; V: TRBV2; CDR3: CASNEGGPEAFF
length: 19; V: TRBV7-2; CDR3: CASSYSGTGLAGYQETQYF
length: 17; V: TRBV7-8; CDR3: CASSLGTSGGPSDTQYF
length: 20; V: TRBV10-3; CDR3: CAISSTSPQGTEVLGYGYTF
length: 13; V: TRBV7-2; CDR3: CASNPSGADTQYF
length: 15; V: TRBV29-1; CDR3: CSVEGGTGGGYEQYF
length: 15; V: TRBV7-2; CDR3: CASSIRDSISYEQYF
length: 11; V: TRBV2; CDR3: CASSVVETQYF
length: 13; V: TRBV10-3; CDR3: CAISGEGVYGYTF
length: 11; V: TRBV7-2; CDR3: CASSTGGKAFF
length: 14; V: TRBV4-1; CDR3: CASSQVGLTGELFF
length: 13; V: TRBV7-2; CDR3: CASSFYSTNEQFF
length: 15; V: TRBV7-2; CDR3: CASSWDRVTNTEAFF
length: 12; V: TRBV15; CDR3: CATSRDLGKAFF
length: 16; V: TRBV7-8; CDR3: CASSLGASGVINIQYF
length: 15; V: TRBV7-8; CDR3: CASSLYGTTNEKLFF
length: 15; V: TRBV7-2; CDR3: CASSRSGGQTYEQYF
length: 16; V: TRBV5-1; CDR3: CASSLDPGQGRNEQFF
length: 15; V: TRBV11-2; CDR3: CASSLRTSGGDEQFF
length: 16; V: TRBV7-6; CDR3: CASSSSGTLPYNEQFF
length: 13; V: TRBV7-8; CDR3: CASSLEGTEPQHF
length: 13; V: TRBV12-3/TRBV12-4; CDR3: CASIADRGYGYTF
length: 15; V: TRBV15; CDR3: CATSSHSGGADEAFF
length: 12; V: TRBV6-1; CDR3: CAGGLAGREQFF
length: 14; V: TRBV24-1; CDR3: CATMGSTGNTEAFF
length: 15; V: TRBV6-5; CDR3: CASRPTTGVPYEQYF
length: 12; V: TRBV6-5; CDR3: CASSSSTGIRYF
length: 13; V: TRBV20-1; CDR3: CSARGTGKGEQYF
length: 15; V: TRBV6-2/TRBV6-3; CDR3: CASTSLVLSYNEQFF
length: 17; V: TRBV19; CDR3: CASSIGGTAYSNQPQHF
length: 14; V: TRBV11-2; CDR3: CASSGTAVNYGYTF
length: 16; V: TRBV6-2/TRBV6-3; CDR3: CASSYSLRRLTDTQYF